The T cell receptor beta chain under discussion was sequenced for a study of OX40 agonist ivuxolimab in advanced cancers. Study context: Those enrolled were approximately 83% male, with a mean age of approximately 60 years and ages from about 20 to 85.

The CDR3 is 19 amino acids. Unmatched junction bases numbered 12, after V lost 4 bases and J lost 2 bases. CDR1 SGHNT and CDR2 YENEEA come from the germline V gene. Produced via immunoSEQ multiplex PCR; TCRdb's table is partial and in-frame only. The sample yields some 140,000 clones, 90% seen once. Sequences were derived from CD4+ or CD8+ T cells sorted from blood, sampled in a trial of the OX40 agonist ivuxolimab. This TCR was recovered from an adult with an advanced solid tumor such as melanoma, head and neck, liver or kidney cancer. This chain joins TRBV11-3 and TRBJ2-7; 15 bases line up with TRBD2. The CDR3 DNA follows: TGTGCCAGCAGCTCGGGGACCGGGACTAGCGGGAGGTCCCCCTACGAGCAGTACTTC. This encodes CASSSGTGTSGRSPYEQYF. Supplemented by reference TRBV11-3 and TRBJ2-7, the full variable domain reads EAGVVQSPRYKIIEKKQPVAFWCNPISGHNTLYWYLQNLGQGPELLIRYENEEAVDDSQLPKDRFSAERLKGVDSTLKIQPAELGDSAVYLCASSSGTGTSGRSPYEQYFGPGTRLTVT.